These 31 T cell receptor beta chains came from one sample sequenced in a study of monozygotic twins with inflammatory bowel disease (dated by TCRdb to the late 2010s). The library relied on 5' RACE. The instrument was an Illumina HiSeq 2500. Reads reprocessed by TCRdb are summarized as one entry per CDR3 protein sequence, and DNA is absent. The sample's table covers approximately 400,000 distinct CDR3 sequences. The ten largest clones capture 2.4% of the sample. Sequenced material: blood. Receptors originate from a human donor with ulcerative colitis or Crohn's disease, or a healthy co-twin of an affected twin (not recorded which).

The rearrangement joins TRBV4-3 to TRBJ2-3; the D gene TCRdb calls, TRBD2, cannot be checked with no DNA. The CDR3 runs to 17 residues. The germline V gene encodes CDR1 LGHNA and CDR2 YSLEER. CDR3 region: CASSQVSPGLGFDTQYF.

The V call is TRBV20-1, the J call TRBJ2-1; as DNA is missing, the TRBD1 call by TCRdb cannot be tested. There are 13 residues in the CDR3. Germline loops: CDR1 DFQATT, CDR2 SNEGSKA (reference sequence). CDR3 in amino acids: CSARTGGGNEQFF.

The chain links TRBV5-5 to TRBJ2-7; TCRdb lists TRBD1, though no DNA is available to test this call. CDR1 SGHKS and CDR2 YYEKEE come from the germline V gene (reference sequence). The CDR3 covers 15 residues. CDR3 protein: CASSLDRASNYEQYF.

This chain uses TRBV7-9 with TRBJ2-1; lacking DNA, the TRBD2 call made by TCRdb goes unchecked. Germline values: CDR1 SEHNR, CDR2 FQNEAQ (reference sequence). There are 15 residues in the CDR3. This chain's CDR3 is CASSLVLAGDNEQFF. Variable domain in full (rest from reference TRBV7-9 and TRBJ2-1): DTGVSQNPRHKITKRGQNVTFRCDPISEHNRLYWYRQTLGQGPEFLTYFQNEAQLEKSRLLSDRFSAERPKGSFSTLEIQRTEQGDSAMYLCASSLVLAGDNEQFFGPGTRLTVL.

V is TRBV9 and J is TRBJ1-1; no DNA is available, so the TRBD1 call from TCRdb remains unchecked. Germline CDR1 reads SGDLS; CDR2 reads YYNGEE. The CDR3 covers 14 residues. The CDR3 reads CASSVVTGGKEAFF. Combining the CDR3 with reference TRBV9 and TRBJ1-1 gives the whole variable domain DSGVTQTPKHLITATGQRVTLRCSPRSGDLSVYWYQQSLDQGLQFLIQYYNGEERAKGNILERFSAQQFPDLHSELNLSSLELGDSALYFCASSVVTGGKEAFFGQGTRLTVV.

The chain combines TRBV5-1 with TRBJ2-7; TCRdb reports TRBD2, a call that lacks DNA to check it against. The CDR3 has 14 residues. Germline CDR1 reads SGHRS; CDR2 reads YFSETQ. CDR3: CASGVERGTYEQYF.

V gene TRBV20-1 combines with J gene TRBJ2-5; no DNA is available, so the TRBD2 call from TCRdb remains unchecked. The CDR3 length is 15 residues. Germline CDR1 is DFQATT and CDR2 is SNEGSKA (reference sequence). The CDR3 region is CSAPRTSRAGETQYF.

This rearrangement joins TRBV5-5 to TRBJ1-2. Germline CDR1 is SGHKS and CDR2 is YYEKEE (reference sequence). CDR3 length equals 14 residues. CDR3 residues: CASSLGRGNYGYTF. The whole variable domain, filled in from reference TRBV5-5 and TRBJ1-2, reads DAGVTQSPTHLIKTRGQQVTLRCSPISGHKSVSWYQQVLGQGPQFIFQYYEKEERGRGNFPDRFSARQFPNYSSELNVNALLLGDSALYLCASSLGRGNYGYTFGSGTRLTVV.

The V and J genes are TRBV7-9 and TRBJ1-1; the TCRdb call, TRBD1, lacks DNA for checking. This CDR3 is built from 17 residues. The germline gives CDR1 SEHNR, CDR2 FQNEAQ (reference sequence). The CDR3 sequence: CASSYLYRGGMNTEAFF. The variable domain in full, completed from reference TRBV7-9 and TRBJ1-1, reads DTGVSQNPRHKITKRGQNVTFRCDPISEHNRLYWYRQTLGQGPEFLTYFQNEAQLEKSRLLSDRFSAERPKGSFSTLEIQRTEQGDSAMYLCASSYLYRGGMNTEAFFGQGTRLTVV.

The chain carries TRBV20-1 and TRBJ1-1; as DNA is missing, the TRBD1 call by TCRdb cannot be tested. This CDR3 comprises 14 residues. Germline values: CDR1 DFQATT, CDR2 SNEGSKA (reference sequence). CDR3 in amino acids: CSAPKWGAGTEAFF.

The rearrangement uses TRBV24-1 and TRBJ1-2; checking the TCRdb D call of TRBD1 is not possible without DNA. The CDR3 totals 14 residues. Germline V gene data show CDR1 as KGHDR and CDR2 as SFDVKD. The CDR3 loop is CATSENGQNYGYTF.

The gene calls are TRBV20-1 and TRBJ1-4. Germline V gene sequence: CDR1 DFQATT, CDR2 SNEGSKA (reference sequence). The CDR3 contains 16 residues. CDR3 protein: CSARARPHVANEKLFF.

The chain employs TRBV28 and TRBJ2-1; TCRdb's D call, TRBD1, is unchecked because there is no DNA. Germline CDR1 and CDR2: MDHEN and SYDVKM. This CDR3 region has 14 residues. The CDR3 sequence: CASSLSGGSHEQFF.

CDR3 region: CAWSSGNTGELFF. The chain carries TRBV30 and TRBJ2-2. The CDR3 spans 13 residues. Germline V gene data show CDR1 as GTSNPN and CDR2 as SVGIG (reference sequence).

The chain uses TRBV10-3 and TRBJ1-3. The CDR3 spans 16 residues. Germline loops: CDR1 ENHRY, CDR2 SYGVKD. CDR3 loop: CAIRKSDLVSGNTIYF.

The chain joins TRBV10-3 to TRBJ1-1; the TCRdb call, TRBD1, lacks DNA for checking. This CDR3 spans 17 amino acids. The germline gives CDR1 ENHRY, CDR2 SYGVKD. The CDR3 sequence: CATNRGWGAALNTEAFF.

The V call is TRBV27, the J call TRBJ1-6; the TRBD1 assignment by TCRdb is unverifiable without DNA. This CDR3 comprises 15 residues. Germline CDR1 is MNHEY and CDR2 is SMNVEV (reference sequence). The CDR3: CASRALDRGLSPLHF.

V gene TRBV7-9 combines with J gene TRBJ2-1; TCRdb reports TRBD2, a call that lacks DNA to check it against. The CDR3 contains 15 residues. Germline V CDR1 and CDR2: SEHNR, FQNEAQ (reference sequence). CDR3 region: CASSSLAGVENEQFF. Supplemented by reference TRBV7-9 and TRBJ2-1, the full variable domain reads DTGVSQNPRHKITKRGQNVTFRCDPISEHNRLYWYRQTLGQGPEFLTYFQNEAQLEKSRLLSDRFSAERPKGSFSTLEIQRTEQGDSAMYLCASSSLAGVENEQFFGPGTRLTVL.

V and J are TRBV7-9 and TRBJ2-1. The CDR3 totals 15 residues. The germline CDR1 and CDR2 sequences are SEHNR and FQNEAQ (reference sequence). The CDR3 here is CASSLSSSRHNEQFF.

This chain connects TRBV18 to TRBJ1-4. The V gene's germline CDR1 is KGHSH and CDR2 LQKENI. The CDR3 sequence is 15 residues long. The CDR3 protein is CASSPARATNEKLFF.

The rearrangement uses TRBV4-3 and TRBJ2-2; TCRdb's assignment of TRBD1 cannot be checked, as there is no DNA. Germline loops: CDR1 LGHNA, CDR2 YSLEER. The length of the CDR3 is 15 residues. The CDR3 is CASSPRTGRAGELFF.

This chain connects TRBV14 to TRBJ1-1. The CDR3 length is 11 residues. Germline CDR1 SGHDN, CDR2 FVKESK. The CDR3 loop is CASSQGLGSFF.

The chain couples TRBV16 to TRBJ1-1; there is no DNA to check the TCRdb D call of TRBD1. This CDR3 spans 14 amino acids. Germline V CDR1 and CDR2: KGHSY, FQNENV. The CDR3 spells CASSQVVGGTEAFF.

The chain couples TRBV20-1 to TRBJ2-1; TCRdb outputs TRBD1, but without DNA this stays unchecked. The germline V gene encodes CDR1 DFQATT and CDR2 SNEGSKA (reference sequence). The length of the CDR3 is 16 residues. The CDR3 loop is CSARVRGQGPYNEQFF.

V gene TRBV12-3 or TRBV12-4 combines with J gene TRBJ2-3; TCRdb's assignment of TRBD2 cannot be checked, as there is no DNA. This CDR3 is 16 amino acids long. CDR3 protein: CASSLALGGAGDTQYF.

The chain combines TRBV29-1 with TRBJ2-1; TCRdb reports TRBD1, a call that lacks DNA to check it against. This CDR3 is 14 amino acids long. Looked up from germline, CDR1 is SQVTM and CDR2 is ANQGSEA. The CDR3 sequence: CSAQGGTNYNEQFF.

The chain couples TRBV12-3 or TRBV12-4 to TRBJ1-1; TCRdb names TRBD1, which stays unverified in the absence of DNA. The CDR3 sequence is 14 residues long. The CDR3 protein is CASSKNPGGTEAFF.

The rearrangement links TRBV11-2 to TRBJ2-7. Germline V gives CDR1 SGHAT, CDR2 FQNNGV. The CDR3 is made up of 15 amino acids. The CDR3 region is CASSLDRGETYEQYF.

The genes are TRBV3-1 and TRBJ1-4; TCRdb's D call, TRBD1, is unchecked because there is no DNA. Germline V gives CDR1 LGHDT, CDR2 YNNKEL (reference sequence). The CDR3 is made up of 14 amino acids. The CDR3 loop is CASSQVGATEKLFF.

This chain links TRBV6-5 with TRBJ1-4; TCRdb designates TRBD1, a call that cannot be tested without DNA. CDR1 is MNHEY, CDR2 SVGAGI, per germline. The CDR3 covers 15 residues. The CDR3 region is CASSYTGQGSEKLFF.

J is TRBJ2-1 and V is TRBV12-3 or TRBV12-4; TCRdb indicates TRBD2, and absent DNA this call remains unverified. This CDR3 has 15 residues. CDR3 sequence reads: CASSPPSGVYNEQFF.